This TCR beta chain is drawn from a study of blood T cell repertoires in COVID-19. Study as a whole: Samples of COVID-19 (acute and convalescent) were obtained from the United States, Italy and Spain.

TCRdb's table, derived via immunoSEQ multiplex PCR, lists solely in-frame clones and lacks some. The profile shows hundreds of thousands of clones, 85% to 90% of them singletons. V was trimmed by 3 bases and J by 1 base, leaving 12 bases between them. Germline CDR1 MDHEN, CDR2 SYDVKM. This CDR3 region has 15 residues. Participants were aged roughly 18 to 89 years, lived in over 20 US areas, and enrolled virtually. In assigning cohorts, the study relied on participant-reported clinical history. Sequences were obtained from PBMCs or T cells enriched from blood (not recorded which). The TCR originated in a man younger than 35 who had recovered from COVID-19. This chain links TRBV28 with TRBJ1-2, with D uncertain. Here the CDR3 reads CASSFEGQFNYGYTF. In DNA form, the CDR3 reads TGTGCCAGCAGTTTTGAGGGTCAGTTTAACTATGGCTACACCTTC.